Presented here are 15 T cell receptor beta chains from one specimen sequenced in a study of cytomegalovirus exposure and HLA in healthy donors. The PCR ran on 60 Vbeta and 13 Jbeta primers. Libraries were prepared by immunoSEQ multiplex PCR; TCRdb keeps only in-frame clonotypes and omits some of them. The sample lists around 99,000 clones; around 74% were seen once. Sample: PBMCs. The receptors shown here come from a man aged 45 to 65 in good health and CMV-seropositive.

V gene TRBV7-2 combines with J gene TRBJ2-7, with TRBD1 matching 12 bases. This CDR3 has 18 residues. Germline CDR1 is SGHTA and CDR2 is FQGNSA. V lost 3 bases, J lost 7 bases, and 16 bases stayed unmatched. Here the CDR3 reads CASSLTLTGQGARGEQYF. In nucleotides, the CDR3 is TGTGCCAGCAGCTTGACATTAACGGGACAGGGGGCCCGCGGGGAGCAGTACTTC.

The chain combines TRBV18 with TRBJ2-7; TRBD1 aligns across 7 bases. CDR3 length: 15 amino acids. Unmatched junction bases numbered 17, after V lost 8 bases and J lost 7 bases. Germline CDR1 and CDR2: KGHSH and LQKENI. The chain's CDR3 is CASPGTAPITGEQYF. DNA for the CDR3: TGTGCCAGCCCGGGGACAGCCCCGATCACAGGGGAGCAGTACTTC.

The CDR3 nucleotides read TGCGCCAGCAGCCAAGGAGGGGGGGCCGGGGTTAACACTGAAGCTTTCTTT. It is translated as CASSQGGGAGVNTEAFF. This chain links TRBV4-3 with TRBJ1-1, with D possibly TRBD1 on 6 matching bases. V lost 1 base, J lost 2 bases, and 17 bases lay in between. Germline CDR1 reads LGHNA; CDR2 reads YSLEER. CDR3 length equals 17 residues.

The chain is built from TRBV18 and TRBJ1-1; 8 bases align to TRBD1. This CDR3 is built from 13 residues. V lost 5 bases to trimming and J lost 2 bases; unmatched junction nucleotides: 1. CDR1 is KGHSH, CDR2 LQKENI, per germline. CDR3 in amino acids: CASSGQGNTEAFF. DNA for the CDR3: TGTGCCAGCTCAGGACAGGGTAACACTGAAGCTTTCTTT.

V gene TRBV2 combines with J gene TRBJ1-4, with TRBD1 matching over 7 bases. The trim removed 5 bases at V and 7 bases at J, leaving 4 bases unmatched. This CDR3 spans 13 amino acids. In germline, CDR1 is SNHLY, CDR2 FYNNEI. The chain's CDR3 is CASSPNRGEKLFF. The CDR3 nucleotides read TGTGCCAGCAGTCCCAACAGGGGTGAAAAACTGTTTTTT.

The chain uses TRBV19 and TRBJ1-1; D might be TRBD1 (6 bases). CDR1 is LNHDA, CDR2 SQIVND, per germline (reference sequence). The ends were cut back, 5 bases at V and 1 base at J, with 11 bases in the middle. The CDR3 length is 14 residues. CDR3 bases: TGTGCCAGTAGTGGGCAACAGGGGAACACTGAAGCTTTCTTT. Protein: CASSGQQGNTEAFF.

The V gene is TRBV27, the J gene TRBJ2-1; D not resolved. The CDR3 length is 11 residues. Germline V CDR1 and CDR2: MNHEY, SMNVEV (reference sequence). Deletions cut 3 bases from V and 7 bases from J, with 4 bases between. For the CDR3, the DNA is TGTGCCAGCAGTTTGAGGAATGAGCAGTTCTTC. This sequence encodes CASSLRNEQFF.

V is TRBV4-1 and J is TRBJ1-5; 10 bases fit TRBD1. This CDR3 is built from 16 residues. Germline V gene data show CDR1 as MGHRA and CDR2 as YSYEKL. The V and J ends lost 4 bases and 5 bases, in that order; junction bases with no gene match: 8. The CDR3 region has the DNA TGCGCCAGCAGCCTCGGACAGGGGGTAAAGGATCAGCCCCAGCATTTT. Its protein is CASSLGQGVKDQPQHF.

The table lists this clone with a count of one. The J gene is TRBJ2-5, the V gene TRBV18; TRBD1 aligns across 10 bases. Losses at the gene ends were 0 bases for V and 1 base for J; bases not matched to a gene: 2. The germline gives CDR1 KGHSH, CDR2 LQKENI. This CDR3 is built from 16 residues. As DNA, the CDR3 is TGTGCCAGCTCACCACCGGGACAGGGGCCCCAAGAGACCCAGTACTTC. Protein product: CASSPPGQGPQETQYF. Filled out from reference TRBV18 and TRBJ2-5, the complete variable domain reads NAGVMQNPRHLVRRRGQEARLRCSPMKGHSHVYWYRQLPEEGLKFMVYLQKENIIDESGMPKERFSAEFPKEGPSILRIQQVVRGDSAAYFCASSPPGQGPQETQYFGPGTRLLVL.

The chain joins TRBV30 to TRBJ2-5, with a tentative D call TRBD1 (6 bases). V was clipped by 1 base and J by 1 base, with 7 bases between them. The CDR3 loop spans 13 amino acids. Looked up from germline, CDR1 is GTSNPN and CDR2 is SVGIG (reference sequence). Written as DNA, the CDR3 is TGTGCCTGGAGTGAAGGGGGCCAAGAGACCCAGTACTTC. Protein: CAWSEGGQETQYF. Drawing the rest from reference TRBV30 and TRBJ2-5, the complete variable domain is SQTIHQWPATLVQPVGSPLSLECTVEGTSNPNLYWYRQAAGRGLQLLFYSVGIGQISSEVPQNLSASRPQDRQFILSSKKLLLSDSGFYLCAWSEGGQETQYFGPGTRLLVL.

The chain recombines TRBV5-4 with TRBJ1-2; D perhaps matches TRBD1 (6 bases). Per germline, CDR1 SGHNT and CDR2 YYREEE (reference sequence). The CDR3 has 15 residues. Trimming took 2 bases from V and 0 from J, leaving 11 bases between them. The CDR3 DNA reads as TGTGCCAGCAGCTTCTTTGCAGGGGCTAACTATGGCTACACCTTC. It yields the protein CASSFFAGANYGYTF. The variable domain in full, with the rest retrieved from reference TRBV5-4 and TRBJ1-2, is ETGVTQSPTHLIKTRGQQVTLRCSSQSGHNTVSWYQQALGQGPQFIFQYYREEENGRGNFPPRFSGLQFPNYSSELNVNALELDDSALYLCASSFFAGANYGYTFGSGTRLTVV.

The chain combines TRBV27 with TRBJ1-5; 8 bases match TRBD1. The trim removed 4 bases at V and 2 bases at J, leaving 1 base unmatched. The CDR3 totals 14 residues. CDR1 and CDR2 (germline): MNHEY, SMNVEV (reference sequence). CDR3 in amino acids: CASSSQGGNQPQHF. The CDR3 DNA follows: TGTGCCAGCAGTTCACAGGGGGGCAATCAGCCCCAGCATTTT.

The J gene is TRBJ1-2, the V gene TRBV14; 8 bases are a match to TRBD1. The CDR3 consists of 13 residues. J lost 4 bases, V lost 4 bases, and 2 bases had no gene match. From germline, CDR1 is SGHDN and CDR2 FVKESK. The CDR3 protein is CASSPDRGYGYTF. The CDR3 DNA is TGTGCCAGCAGCCCCGACAGGGGCTATGGCTACACCTTC.

The chain employs TRBV28 and TRBJ2-1; D perhaps matches TRBD2 (5 bases). V lost 7 bases and J 6 bases, leaving 13 bases between the germline ends. Germline-derived CDR1 and CDR2 are MDHEN and SYDVKM. The CDR3 length is 13 residues. In nucleotides, the CDR3 is TGTGCCAGCAACAGCGGTATGGGCAATGAGCAGTTCTTC. Translation gives CASNSGMGNEQFF.

As concerns this clone: Other DNA variants within this sample encode the same CDR3. This chain uses TRBV6-5 with TRBJ2-5, with 9 positions matching TRBD1. Germline V gene sequence: CDR1 MNHEY, CDR2 SVGAGI. There are 14 residues in the CDR3. V lost 5 bases and J lost 4; bases outside the gene matches: 5. The CDR3 DNA reads as TGTGCCAGCAGTCGTGGGACAGGGAGAGAGACCCAGTACTTC. Residues: CASSRGTGRETQYF.